This T cell receptor beta chain originates from a study of blood T cell dynamics during melanoma immunotherapy. Study overall: Standard first-line treatment here was pembrolizumab or nivolumab plus ipilimumab in metastatic melanoma.

Here immunoSEQ multiplex PCR was the method, and the copy in TCRdb shows in-frame clones only, minus some. The sample records about 13,000 clones, roughly 90% being singletons. Comments on this clone: Antigen: not known.

Indicated time point: pre-treatment baseline. At 12 weeks after first infusion, RECIST 1.1 defined response for most patients. Overall study results and limits: Disease-control patients' PBMC repertoires became either more clonal or more diverse at W3. Clones driving repertoire changes may be melanoma-specific or general immune activation.

With 5 bases removed from V and 2 bases from J, the gap between germline ends came to 21 bases. Germline CDR1 is SGHTA and CDR2 is FQGNSA. The CDR3 extends over 17 amino acids. The chain employs TRBV7-2 and TRBJ1-2; unclear D gene. The material sequenced was blood, taken from a patient treated with checkpoint blockade. This sequence was found in a human donor with melanoma. CDR3 nucleotides: TGTGCCAGCAGCCCAAACGGTCCGGCGGGAGTCAACTATGGCTACACCTTC. This sequence encodes CASSPNGPAGVNYGYTF.